The next 20 T cell receptor beta chains were all read from a single sample in a study of Graves' ophthalmopathy and Graves' hyperthyroidism (dated by TCRdb to between 2018 and 2020). TCRdb names Illumina HiSeq 2000 as the instrument used. TCR beta CDR3 regions were amplified from RNA transcripts for repertoire sequencing. The first round was an RT-PCR using HTBI primers with the Qiagen OneStep RT-PCR kit, and this first round was followed by a second-round multiplex PCR, then size selection and purification. TCRdb passed the public sequencing reads through fastp at Q25 and MiXCR, retaining productive beta sequences. Every distinct CDR3 protein forms one entry, paired with its most common genes and DNA. The sample contains 600,000 to 950,000 distinct CDR3 sequences, 35% to 50% of them found a single time. About 40% of the sample is taken by the ten largest. Sequencing was performed on peripheral blood. The receptors originated from an adult man with Graves' ophthalmopathy.

This clonotype showed up just once. In DNA, the CDR3 is TGTGCCATCAATTCGGCCAGGGGCGACATTGGGACCCAGTACTTC. Encoded protein: CAINSARGDIGTQYF. The chain has TRBV10-3 and TRBJ2-5; perhaps TRBD1 as D (6 bases). V was clipped by 7 bases and J by 7 bases, with 22 bases between them. From germline, CDR1 is ENHRY and CDR2 SYGVKD. CDR3 size: 15 residues.

Notes on this clonotype: This clone may be a read error of a much larger clone one base away. The chain links TRBV19 to TRBJ1-1, with TRBD1 matching over 9 bases. The germline CDR1 and CDR2 sequences are LNHDA and SQIVND (reference sequence). The CDR3 covers 12 residues. The CDR3, as DNA: TGTGACAGTAAGGACAGGGGTACTGAAGCTTTCTTT. Its translation is CDSKDRGTEAFF.

V gene TRBV10-3 combines with J gene TRBJ1-6; a weak D match, TRBD1 (6 bases). Germline V CDR1 and CDR2: ENHRY, SYGVKD. V was cut by 0 bases and J by 5 bases, with 8 bases left in between. The CDR3 sequence is 15 residues long. The CDR3 spells CAISESGADNSPLHF. The DNA of the CDR3 is TGTGCCATCAGTGAGTCGGGGGCGGATAATTCACCCCTCCACTTT.

This clonotype has only a few counts. The V call is TRBV7-9, the J call TRBJ1-4; D is perhaps TRBD1 (6 bases). V was trimmed by 5 bases and J by 4 bases, leaving 17 bases between them. Looked up from germline, CDR1 is SEHNR and CDR2 is FQNEAQ (reference sequence). This CDR3 is 16 amino acids long. The CDR3 protein is CASSQDWGRGNEKLFF. DNA of the CDR3: TGTGCCAGCAGCCAAGATTGGGGCAGGGGTAATGAAAAACTGTTTTTT.

V and J are TRBV19 and TRBJ2-5; 7 nucleotides align to TRBD1. The V and J ends lost 7 bases and 3 bases, in that order; junction bases with no gene match: 8. The germline V gene encodes CDR1 LNHDA and CDR2 SQIVND (reference sequence). The CDR3 covers 14 residues. The CDR3 here is CASTPGDRKETQYF. The CDR3 nucleotides read TGTGCCAGTACCCCTGGGGACAGAAAAGAGACCCAGTACTTC.

This clonotype was recorded many times. This chain joins TRBV7-9 and TRBJ1-2; D gene ambiguous. The germline V gene has CDR1 SEHNR and CDR2 FQNEAQ (reference sequence). The CDR3 extends over 13 amino acids. V shed 5 bases and J shed 4 bases, with 11 bases lying between them. The CDR3 nucleotides read TGTGCCAGCAGCCGTGTGTGGACCTATGGCTACACCTTC. Translating it yields CASSRVWTYGYTF.

With regard to this clonotype: A much larger clone is a single base away; this may be a read error. The chain links TRBV10-3 to TRBJ1-3; D possibly corresponds to TRBD1 (5 bases). With 2 bases removed from V and 0 bases from J, the gap between germline ends came to 8 bases. The length of the CDR3 is 15 residues. Germline V gives CDR1 ENHRY, CDR2 SYGVKD. The CDR3 is CAISEQGSSGNTIYF. The CDR3 bases are TGTGCCATCAGTGAGCAGGGAAGCTCTGGAAACACCATATATTTT.

The chain joins TRBV7-9 to TRBJ1-5, with unresolved D. Trimming shortened V by 0 bases and J by 3 bases, and 12 bases separated the two germline ends. Germline V gene data show CDR1 as SEHNR and CDR2 as FQNEAQ (reference sequence). CDR3 length: 16 amino acids. The CDR3 here is CASSLALGRNNQPQHF. In nucleotides, the CDR3 is TGTGCCAGCAGCTTAGCGCTGGGGAGGAACAATCAGCCCCAGCATTTT.

This clonotype was recorded at least ten times. The J gene is TRBJ2-2, the V gene TRBV10-3, with D perhaps TRBD2 (5 bases). The V and J ends lost 6 bases and 2 bases respectively, with 13 bases between them. From germline, CDR1 is ENHRY and CDR2 SYGVKD. The CDR3 spans 15 residues. CDR3 protein: CAISSMDSNTGELFF. The CDR3 DNA reads TGTGCCATCAGCTCGATGGACTCAAACACCGGGGAGCTGTTTTTT.

The genes are TRBV12-3 or TRBV12-4 and TRBJ1-5; weak D call: TRBD1 (6 bases). The CDR3 spans 13 residues. Trimming shortened V by 5 bases and J by 5 bases, and 10 bases separated the two germline ends. The CDR3: CASSTGRDQPQHF. The CDR3 region has the DNA TGTGCCAGCAGTACAGGGCGGGATCAGCCCCAGCATTTT.

DNA of the CDR3: TGTGCCAGCAGCTCCGGGACTAGCGCCGGGGAGCTGTTTTTT. This sequence encodes CASSSGTSAGELFF. The chain uses TRBV7-9 and TRBJ2-2; 10 bases match TRBD2. V lost 4 bases and J lost 6; bases outside the gene matches: 2. This CDR3 is built from 14 residues. The V gene's germline CDR1 is SEHNR and CDR2 FQNEAQ (reference sequence).

This chain links TRBV15 with TRBJ2-5; 10 nucleotides match TRBD2. Germline loops: CDR1 LNHNV, CDR2 YYDKDF (reference sequence). The CDR3 is made up of 15 amino acids. V lost 3 bases to trimming and J lost 5 bases; unmatched junction nucleotides: 6. The CDR3 bases are TGTGCCACCAGCAGGGGAGCGGGGGGGCCCGAGACCCAGTACTTC. This gives the protein CATSRGAGGPETQYF.

This clonotype was counted a single time. This chain uses TRBV11-2 with TRBJ1-4, with a tentative D call TRBD1 (5 bases). Germline-derived CDR1 and CDR2 are SGHAT and FQNNGV. V shed 9 bases and J shed 6 bases, with 17 bases lying between them. The CDR3 has 14 residues. This CDR3 reads CASSAPGRDEKLFF. In DNA, the CDR3 is TGTGCCAGTAGTGCCCCAGGGCGGGATGAAAAACTGTTTTTT.

This sequence joins TRBV6-6 and TRBJ1-2; 8 nucleotides match TRBD1. Germline V lookup: CDR1 MNHNY, CDR2 SVGAGI (reference sequence). The CDR3 contains 16 residues. V was pared by 5 bases and J by 0 bases, with 8 bases of the junction left unmatched. CDR3 nucleotide sequence: TGTGCCAGCAGTGACCGGGACAGGCGTTCTAACTATGGCTACACCTTC. This codes for CASSDRDRRSNYGYTF.

Many counts were recorded for this clonotype. The CDR3 DNA reads TGTGCCAGCAGCCAAGATCACGGGTACGGCTATGGCTACACCTTC. Its protein is CASSQDHGYGYGYTF. J is TRBJ1-2 and V is TRBV14; D unclear. Germline CDR1 reads SGHDN; CDR2 reads FVKESK. Trimming removed 0 bases at V and 4 bases at J, with 12 bases between. The CDR3 sequence is 15 residues long.

A word on this clonotype: One base away lies a much larger clone, so this may be a sequencing read error. The chain uses TRBV7-2 and TRBJ1-2; TRBD1 matches 7 bases. The CDR3 is 14 residues long. Germline V gene data show CDR1 as SGHTA and CDR2 as FQGNSA. The V gene end was trimmed by 5 bases and the J gene end by 3 bases; junction bases not matched to a gene: 6. CDR3 in DNA: TGTGCCAGCAGCGCCTCACAGGGGTACTATGGCTACACCTTC. Translating gives CASSASQGYYGYTF.

The rearrangement joins TRBV5-4 to TRBJ1-1, with 11 bases matching TRBD1. V lost 4 bases, J lost 5 bases, and 16 bases stayed unmatched. The CDR3 sequence is 18 residues long. The germline V gene encodes CDR1 SGHNT and CDR2 YYREEE (reference sequence). CDR3 sequence (DNA): TGTGCCAGCAGCCCTGGAATGGACAGGGGGCCATTAGGGACTGAAGCTTTCTTT. Amino acids: CASSPGMDRGPLGTEAFF.

This clonotype was counted at least ten times. The chain employs TRBV10-3 and TRBJ1-4; D is ambiguous. V was trimmed by 0 bases and J by 2 bases, leaving 7 bases between them. Germline values: CDR1 ENHRY, CDR2 SYGVKD. The CDR3 runs to 15 residues. The CDR3 protein is CAISESGRTNEKLFF. CDR3 DNA: TGTGCCATCAGTGAGTCGGGCAGGACTAATGAAAAACTGTTTTTT.

This clonotype was recorded once. A much larger clone sits a single nucleotide away, making a read error possible. The chain links TRBV2 to TRBJ1-6; TRBD1 is a possible D gene (5 bases). Germline CDR1 reads SNHLY; CDR2 reads FYNNEI. This CDR3 region has 15 residues. CDR3 nucleotide sequence: TGTGCCGGCAGCCCTAGACAGATCGGCGGTTCACCCCTCCACTTT. Amino acid sequence: CAGSPRQIGGSPLHF.

This clonotype was counted a few times. A much larger clone lies one base from this, so it may be a read error. The rearrangement joins TRBV2 to TRBJ1-2; no definite D call. The CDR3 runs 12 residues. The germline V and J ends were trimmed by 3 bases and 4 bases, with 6 bases remaining between them. Germline V gives CDR1 SNHLY, CDR2 FYNNEI. CDR3 DNA: TGTGCCAGCAGTGAGAACGGCTATGGCTACACCTTC. Its protein is CASSENGYGYTF.